The TCR beta chain under discussion was sequenced for a study of cytomegalovirus exposure and HLA in healthy donors. Study information: For the roughly 400 genotyped donors, more than 65% fell within the Caucasian-associated ancestry cluster. General study results and limits: Presence/absence analyses supposed approximately even sequencing depth among donors.

Though probably carrying unrecorded immune exposures, donors were nominally healthy at sampling. Amplification used 60 Vbeta primers and 13 Jbeta primers. Clones were sequenced by immunoSEQ multiplex PCR, and TCRdb holds only the in-frame ones, with some missing. The sample shows 120,000 or so clones, 60% to 85% of them seen only once. Concerning this clone: Antigen specificity is unknown.

Germline lookup yields CDR1 SGDLS and CDR2 YYNGEE. This CDR3 region has 15 residues. V lost 6 bases and J lost 0, with 12 bases in between. The specimen sequenced was PBMCs. The receptor's source is a man aged 25-45 years in good health and CMV-seronegative. The chain employs TRBV9 and TRBJ1-4; maybe TRBD1 (6 bases). CDR3 DNA sequence: TGTGCCAGCACCCAAGGGGGATCAACTAATGAAAAACTGTTTTTT. It codes for CASTQGGSTNEKLFF.